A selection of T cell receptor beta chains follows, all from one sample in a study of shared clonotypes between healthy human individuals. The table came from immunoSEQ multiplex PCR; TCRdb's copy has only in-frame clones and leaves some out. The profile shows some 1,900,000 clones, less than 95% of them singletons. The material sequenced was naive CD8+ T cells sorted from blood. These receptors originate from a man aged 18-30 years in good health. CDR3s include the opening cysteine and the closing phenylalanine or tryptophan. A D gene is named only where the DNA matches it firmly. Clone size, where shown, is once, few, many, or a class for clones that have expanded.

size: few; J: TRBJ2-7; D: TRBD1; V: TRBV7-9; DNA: TGTGCCAGCAGCCCCCGGGACAGGGACTACGAGCAGTACTTC; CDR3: CASSPRDRDYEQYF
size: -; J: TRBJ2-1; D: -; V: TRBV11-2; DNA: TGTGCCAGCAGCTTGCTGCCTATTGGGGTCGCGAGGGGGAATGAGCAGTTCTTC; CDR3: CASSLLPIGVARGNEQFF
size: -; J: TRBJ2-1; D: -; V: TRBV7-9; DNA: TGTGCCAGCAGCTTATTAAGCAGCGGAAGGGAAGATGAGCAGTTCTTC; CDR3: CASSLLSSGREDEQFF
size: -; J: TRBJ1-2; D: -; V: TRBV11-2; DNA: TGTGCCAGCAGCTTAGGAGGGTTTCGCTATGGCTACACCTTC; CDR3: CASSLGGFRYGYTF
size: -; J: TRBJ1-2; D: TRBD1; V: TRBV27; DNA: TGTGCCAGCAGTCCAGGGACAGGGGACTATGGCTACACCTTC; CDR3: CASSPGTGDYGYTF
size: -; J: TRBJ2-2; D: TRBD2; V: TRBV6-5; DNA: TGTGCCAGCAGTTACTCGCTAGCGGGAGCCGGGGAGCTGTTTTTT; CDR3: CASSYSLAGAGELFF
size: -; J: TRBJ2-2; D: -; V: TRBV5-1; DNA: TGCGCCAGCAGCTTGGAAGGTCTCCTCGAGATCGAGGCGGCCGGGGAGCTGTTTTTT; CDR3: CASSLEGLLEIEAAGELFF
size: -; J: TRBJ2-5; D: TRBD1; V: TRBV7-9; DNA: TGTGCCAGCAGCTTAGTAGGACAGGGTCCCCACCAAGAGACCCAGTACTTC; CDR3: CASSLVGQGPHQETQYF
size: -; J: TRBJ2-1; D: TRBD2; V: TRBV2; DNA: TGTGCCAAAAGCCCAGCGGGAGGTTACAATGAGCAGTTCTTC; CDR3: CAKSPAGGYNEQFF
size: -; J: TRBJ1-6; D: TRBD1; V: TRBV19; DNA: TGTGCCAGTTCCTTACGCCCGGGACAGCTGAGCTCCTATAATTCACCCCTCCACTTT; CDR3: CASSLRPGQLSSYNSPLHF
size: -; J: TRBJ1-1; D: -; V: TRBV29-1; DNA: TGCAGCGTCCTGGACGGGTTTGGTGCTGAAGCTTTCTTT; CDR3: CSVLDGFGAEAFF
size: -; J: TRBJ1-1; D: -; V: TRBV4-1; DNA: TGCGCCAGCAGCCTGGGCCTGAACACTGAAGCTTTCTTT; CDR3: CASSLGLNTEAFF
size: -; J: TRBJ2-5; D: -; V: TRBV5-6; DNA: TGTGCCAGCAGTCCGGAGGTCCAAGAGACCCAGTACTTC; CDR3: CASSPEVQETQYF
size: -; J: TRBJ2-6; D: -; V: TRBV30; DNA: TGTGCCTGGAGTTCCAGAGCCAACGTCCTGACTTTC; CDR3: CAWSSRANVLTF
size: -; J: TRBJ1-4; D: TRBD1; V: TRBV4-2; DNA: TGTGCCAGCAGCCAAGGGTGGGCAGGGGGCATGGGAACTAATGAAAAACTGTTTTTT; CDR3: CASSQGWAGGMGTNEKLFF
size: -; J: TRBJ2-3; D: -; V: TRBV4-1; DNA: TGCGCCAGCAGCCAAGACCCCCCTACGCAGTATTTT; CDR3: CASSQDPPTQYF
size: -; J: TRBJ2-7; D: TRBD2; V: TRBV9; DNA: TGTGCCAGCAGCCCGGGACTAGCTGATTCCTACGAGCAGTACTTC; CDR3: CASSPGLADSYEQYF
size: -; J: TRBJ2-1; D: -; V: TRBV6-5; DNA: TGTGCCAGCAGTTACTTGGAGGGTTACAATGAGCAGTTCTTC; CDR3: CASSYLEGYNEQFF
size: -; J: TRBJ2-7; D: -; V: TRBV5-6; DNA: TGTGCCAGCAGCTTGTTGGGGGAAAGAGACTACGAGCAGTACTTC; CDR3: CASSLLGERDYEQYF